The 14 T cell receptor beta chains below all came from one sample that was sequenced in a study of cytomegalovirus exposure and HLA in healthy donors. The study ran its PCR with 60 Vbeta and 13 Jbeta primers. Measured with immunoSEQ multiplex PCR; TCRdb has only the in-frame clones, and not every one. The table has 40,000 to 45,000 clones, 50% to 55% seen once. The specimen sequenced was PBMCs. These receptors were taken from a human donor in good health.

This clone was counted between two and nine times. The chain couples TRBV19 to TRBJ1-1; no firm D call. V lost 7 bases, J lost 5 bases, and 17 bases lay in between. This CDR3 has 14 amino acids. CDR1 is LNHDA, CDR2 SQIVND, per germline (reference sequence). CDR3 DNA: TGTGCCAGTACCCCAAGGGAGCTTCGGACTGAAGCTTTCTTT. It yields the protein CASTPRELRTEAFF.

The chain couples TRBV5-1 to TRBJ1-1; no clear D. Trimming removed 4 bases from V and 0 bases from J, with 10 bases in between. The CDR3 has 14 residues. Germline values: CDR1 SGHRS, CDR2 YFSETQ. This chain's CDR3 is CASSVSGVNTEAFF. CDR3 coding DNA: TGCGCCAGCAGCGTCTCAGGTGTGAACACTGAAGCTTTCTTT.

This clone was observed once. The same CDR3 is also encoded by other DNA sequences in this sample. This chain links TRBV7-6 with TRBJ1-2; no firm D call. This CDR3 is built from 14 residues. Germline lookup yields CDR1 SGHVS and CDR2 FNYEAQ. V was cut by 4 bases and J by 3 bases, with 12 bases left in between. CDR3 in DNA: TGTGCCAGCAGCTCACCCGAACGGTACTATGGCTACACCTTC. Its protein is CASSSPERYYGYTF.

This chain joins TRBV29-1 and TRBJ1-2; 8 nucleotides line up with TRBD1. Trimming removed 6 bases from V and 8 bases from J; junction bases left unmatched: 17. Per the germline V gene, CDR1 is SQVTM and CDR2 is ANQGSEA. The CDR3 covers 15 residues. The CDR3 nucleotides read TGCAGCGTGGTGGGGGGCAGGGGGCATCGAGCCGGCTACACCTTC. Protein sequence: CSVVGGRGHRAGYTF.

Only a few counts were recorded for this clone. The rearrangement uses TRBV19 and TRBJ2-5; no firm D call. Per germline, CDR1 LNHDA and CDR2 SQIVND (reference sequence). This CDR3 has 13 amino acids. The ends were cut back, 1 base at V and 5 bases at J, with 8 bases in the middle. CDR3 loop: CASSIAGSETQYF. The CDR3 bases are TGTGCCAGTAGTATAGCCGGGTCCGAGACCCAGTACTTC. Variable domain in full (rest from reference TRBV19 and TRBJ2-5): DGGITQSPKYLFRKEGQNVTLSCEQNLNHDAMYWYRQDPGQGLRLIYYSQIVNDFQKGDIAEGYSVSREKKESFPLTVTSAQKNPTAFYLCASSIAGSETQYFGPGTRLLVL.

The chain carries TRBV12-5 and TRBJ1-3; no definite D call. The CDR3 has 14 amino acids. The germline V gene has CDR1 LGHNT and CDR2 FRNRAP. V lost 6 bases to trimming and J lost 1 base, with 10 bases between them. The CDR3 protein is CASGSDSSGNTIYF. The CDR3 DNA is TGTGCTAGTGGCTCAGACTCGTCTGGAAACACCATATATTTT. The complete variable domain, with remaining parts taken from reference TRBV12-5 and TRBJ1-3, reads DARVTQTPRHKVTEMGQEVTMRCQPILGHNTVFWYRQTMMQGLELLAYFRNRAPLDDSGMPKDRFSAEMPDATLATLKIQPSEPRDSAVYFCASGSDSSGNTIYFGEGSWLTVV.

The chain recombines TRBV4-3 with TRBJ2-1; weak D call: TRBD2 (7 bases). V lost 3 bases and J 8 bases, leaving 20 bases between the germline ends. This CDR3 is built from 16 residues. Germline V gene data show CDR1 as LGHNA and CDR2 as YSLEER. Here the CDR3 DNA reads TGCGCCAGCAGCCAGGCGACAGGCGGCGGGAGCGATGAGCAGTTCTTC. Encoded protein: CASSQATGGGSDEQFF.

CDR3 residues: CASSLASGVLQETQYF. In nucleotides, the CDR3 is TGCGCCAGCAGCTTGGCCTCCGGGGTGCTCCAAGAGACCCAGTACTTC. This rearrangement joins TRBV5-1 to TRBJ2-5, with D perhaps TRBD2 (5 bases). The V gene lost 0 bases and the J gene lost 1 base, with 13 bases spanning the gap. Germline assignment: CDR1 SGHRS and CDR2 YFSETQ. The CDR3 length is 16 residues. Complete variable domain (other parts from reference TRBV5-1 and TRBJ2-5): KAGVTQTPRYLIKTRGQQVTLSCSPISGHRSVSWYQQTPGQGLQFLFEYFSETQRNKGNFPGRFSGRQFSNSRSEMNVSTLELGDSALYLCASSLASGVLQETQYFGPGTRLLVL.

The chain couples TRBV7-8 to TRBJ1-1; 9 positions agree with TRBD1. The CDR3 is made up of 15 amino acids. CDR1 is SGHVS and CDR2 is FQNEAQ in the germline V gene. Unmatched junction bases numbered 3, after V lost 4 bases and J lost 0 bases. The CDR3 DNA is TGTGCCAGCAGCTCGCGGACAGGGGTGAACACTGAAGCTTTCTTT. Protein: CASSSRTGVNTEAFF.

The chain joins TRBV4-3 to TRBJ2-1; 10 nucleotides align to TRBD2. There are 16 residues in the CDR3. Germline V lookup: CDR1 LGHNA, CDR2 YSLEER. Unmatched junction bases numbered 13, after V lost 5 bases and J lost 9 bases. CDR3 coding DNA: TGCGCCAGCAGCGCATTGGGGCTAGCGGGGGTGGGTGAGCAGTTCTTC. Translating it yields CASSALGLAGVGEQFF.

This chain connects TRBV5-1 to TRBJ2-1, with 9 bases aligning to TRBD1. J gave up 6 bases and V 4 bases, and 5 bases lay outside the gene matches. This CDR3 comprises 14 residues. Germline V gives CDR1 SGHRS, CDR2 YFSETQ. CDR3 bases: TGCGCCAGCAGCCCCGGACAGGGGAGCAATGAGCAGTTCTTC. It yields the protein CASSPGQGSNEQFF.

This clone has a handful of counts. V gene TRBV18 combines with J gene TRBJ1-6; possible D gene TRBD1, 6 bases. CDR1 and CDR2 (germline): KGHSH, LQKENI. The length of the CDR3 is 18 residues. The V end was cut by 2 bases, the J end by 13 bases, with 27 bases between. The CDR3 DNA is TGTGCCAGCTCACCATCACAGGGTTTTCTAACTGGGGGTTCCCCCCTCCACTTT. Translating it yields CASSPSQGFLTGGSPLHF.

This chain connects TRBV6-6 to TRBJ2-4; D not certain. The V end lost 5 bases, the J end lost 3 bases, and 5 bases lay between the germline ends. CDR3 size: 12 residues. CDR1 and CDR2 from the germline V gene are MNHNY and SVGAGI (reference sequence). For the CDR3, the DNA is TGTGCCAGCAGTCCGGGCAAAAACATTCAGTACTTC. This translates into CASSPGKNIQYF.

The chain recombines TRBV6-6 with TRBJ2-1, with D maybe TRBD2 (6 bases). This CDR3 comprises 13 residues. The V and J ends lost 6 bases and 5 bases respectively, with 11 bases between them. Germline loops: CDR1 MNHNY, CDR2 SVGAGI (reference sequence). The CDR3 DNA sequence: TGTGCCAGCAGCATCGGACTAAACAATGAGCAGTTCTTC. Encoded protein: CASSIGLNNEQFF.